This TCR beta chain was recovered during a study of cytomegalovirus exposure and HLA in healthy donors. The PCR employed 60 Vbeta primers together with 13 Jbeta primers. TCRdb's table, derived via immunoSEQ multiplex PCR, lists solely in-frame clones and lacks some. The table records 200,000 or so clones, about 77% of them present only once. The germline gives CDR1 LGHNA, CDR2 YSLEER. The CDR3 totals 18 residues. The trim removed 4 bases at V and 0 bases at J, leaving 8 bases unmatched. This clone is a singleton in its sample. Sequenced input: PBMCs. The rearrangement links TRBV4-3 to TRBJ2-1, with 11 bases fitting TRBD2. The sequence was obtained from a woman aged 25 to 45 in good health and CMV-seropositive. The DNA of the CDR3 is TGCGCCAGCAGCCGAGTAGCGGGAGGGGGTAGCTCCTACAATGAGCAGTTCTTC. Translating it yields CASSRVAGGGSSYNEQFF.